This T cell receptor beta chain was identified in a study of cytomegalovirus exposure and HLA in healthy donors. Primers for the PCR totalled 60 Vbeta and 13 Jbeta. The data were produced by immunoSEQ multiplex PCR, yet TCRdb's version contains in-frame clones alone and is incomplete. The repertoire holds some 170,000 clones, with approximately 78% as singletons. Unmatched junction bases numbered 8, after V lost 6 bases and J lost 9 bases. CDR3 length: 13 amino acids. From germline, CDR1 is SGHAT and CDR2 FQNNGV. The source material was PBMCs. The chain employs TRBV11-2 and TRBJ1-3; 7 bases agree with TRBD1. The clonotype originates from a girl under 10 years old in good health and CMV-seropositive. This CDR3 reads CASRRGQDGTIYF. In DNA form, the CDR3 reads TGTGCCAGCAGACGAGGACAGGACGGCACCATATATTTT.